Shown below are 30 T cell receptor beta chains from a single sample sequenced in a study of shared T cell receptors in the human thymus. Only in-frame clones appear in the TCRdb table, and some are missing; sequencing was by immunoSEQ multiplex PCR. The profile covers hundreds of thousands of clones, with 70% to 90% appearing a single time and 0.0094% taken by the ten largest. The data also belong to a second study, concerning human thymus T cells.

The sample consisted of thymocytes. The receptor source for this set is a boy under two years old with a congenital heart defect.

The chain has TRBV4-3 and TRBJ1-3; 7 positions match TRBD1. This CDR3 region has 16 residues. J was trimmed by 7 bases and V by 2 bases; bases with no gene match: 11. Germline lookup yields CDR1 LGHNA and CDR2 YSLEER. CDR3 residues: CASSQPTGHSVNTIYF. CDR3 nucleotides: TGCGCCAGCAGCCAACCGACAGGGCATTCGGTGAACACCATATATTTT.

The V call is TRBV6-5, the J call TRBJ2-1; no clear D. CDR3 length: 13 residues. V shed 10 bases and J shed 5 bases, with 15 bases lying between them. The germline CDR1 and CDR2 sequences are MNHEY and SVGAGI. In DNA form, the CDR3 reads TGTGCCACGACGGGTCCCCGGCACAATGAGCAGTTCTTC. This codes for CATTGPRHNEQFF.

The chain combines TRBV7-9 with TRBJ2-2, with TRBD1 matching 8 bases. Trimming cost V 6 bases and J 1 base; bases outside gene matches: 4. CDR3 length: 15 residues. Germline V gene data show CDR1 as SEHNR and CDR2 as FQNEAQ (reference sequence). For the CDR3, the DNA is TGTGCCAGCAGGACCGGGACAGGGAACACCGGGGAGCTGTTTTTT. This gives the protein CASRTGTGNTGELFF.

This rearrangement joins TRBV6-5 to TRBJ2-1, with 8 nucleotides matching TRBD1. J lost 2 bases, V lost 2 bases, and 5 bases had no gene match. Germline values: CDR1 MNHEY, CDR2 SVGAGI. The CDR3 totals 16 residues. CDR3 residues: CASSYRQGAPYNEQFF. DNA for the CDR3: TGTGCCAGCAGTTACCGGCAGGGGGCCCCCTACAATGAGCAGTTCTTC.

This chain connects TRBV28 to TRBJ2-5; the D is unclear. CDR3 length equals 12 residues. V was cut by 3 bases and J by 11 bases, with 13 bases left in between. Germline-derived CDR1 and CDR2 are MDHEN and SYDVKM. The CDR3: CASSFVGFKQYF. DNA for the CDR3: TGTGCCAGCAGTTTTGTCGGTTTTAAGCAGTACTTC. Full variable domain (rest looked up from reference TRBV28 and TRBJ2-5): DVKVTQSSRYLVKRTGEKVFLECVQDMDHENMFWYRQDPGLGLRLIYFSYDVKMKEKGDIPEGYSVSREKKERFSLILESASTNQTSMYLCASSFVGFKQYFGPGTRLLVL.

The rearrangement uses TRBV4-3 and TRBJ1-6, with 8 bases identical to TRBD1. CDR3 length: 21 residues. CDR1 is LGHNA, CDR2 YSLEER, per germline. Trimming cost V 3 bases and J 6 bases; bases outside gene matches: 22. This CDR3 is CASSHESGGLRTRLPNSPLHF. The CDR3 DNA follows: TGCGCCAGCAGCCATGAATCAGGGGGCCTACGGACCAGATTACCTAATTCACCCCTCCACTTT.

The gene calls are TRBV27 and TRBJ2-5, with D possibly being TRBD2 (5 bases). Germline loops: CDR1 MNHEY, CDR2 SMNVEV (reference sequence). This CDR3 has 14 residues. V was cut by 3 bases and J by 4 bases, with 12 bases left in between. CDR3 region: CASSFASGRETQYF. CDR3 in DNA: TGTGCCAGCAGTTTTGCCTCGGGGAGAGAGACCCAGTACTTC.

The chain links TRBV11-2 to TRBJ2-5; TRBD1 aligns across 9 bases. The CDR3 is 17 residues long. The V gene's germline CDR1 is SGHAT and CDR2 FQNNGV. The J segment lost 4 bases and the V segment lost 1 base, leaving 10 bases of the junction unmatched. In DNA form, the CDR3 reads TGTGCCAGCAGCTTAGTGGGATGGGGACAGGGAGTAGAGACCCAGTACTTC. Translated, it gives CASSLVGWGQGVETQYF. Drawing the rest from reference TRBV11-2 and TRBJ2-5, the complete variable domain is EAGVAQSPRYKIIEKRQSVAFWCNPISGHATLYWYQQILGQGPKLLIQFQNNGVVDDSQLPKDRFSAERLKGVDSTLKIQPAKLEDSAVYLCASSLVGWGQGVETQYFGPGTRLLVL.

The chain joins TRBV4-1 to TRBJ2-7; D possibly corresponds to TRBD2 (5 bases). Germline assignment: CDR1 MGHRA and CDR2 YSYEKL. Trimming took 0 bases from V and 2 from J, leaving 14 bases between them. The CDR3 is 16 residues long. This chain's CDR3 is CASSQEVFGVTYEQYF. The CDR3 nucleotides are TGCGCCAGCAGCCAAGAGGTGTTCGGGGTAACCTACGAGCAGTACTTC.

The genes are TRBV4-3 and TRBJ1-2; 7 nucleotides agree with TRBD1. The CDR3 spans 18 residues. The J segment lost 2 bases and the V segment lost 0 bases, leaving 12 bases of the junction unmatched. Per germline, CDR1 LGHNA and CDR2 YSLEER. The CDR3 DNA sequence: TGCGCCAGCAGCCAAGATCGGATAAAAGACAGGGAGAACTATGGCTACACCTTC. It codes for CASSQDRIKDRENYGYTF.

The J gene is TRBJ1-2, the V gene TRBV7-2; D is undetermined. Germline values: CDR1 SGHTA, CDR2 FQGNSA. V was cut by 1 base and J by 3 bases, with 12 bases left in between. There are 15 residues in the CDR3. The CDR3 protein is CASSLDPGMHYGYTF. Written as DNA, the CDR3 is TGTGCCAGCAGCTTAGACCCGGGGATGCACTATGGCTACACCTTC.

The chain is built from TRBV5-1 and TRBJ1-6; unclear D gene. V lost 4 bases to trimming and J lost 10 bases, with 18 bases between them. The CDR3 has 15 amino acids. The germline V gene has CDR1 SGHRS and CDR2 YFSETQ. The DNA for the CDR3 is TGCGCCAGCAGCCTTACAATTGGCGGGGAATCACCCCTCCACTTT. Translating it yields CASSLTIGGESPLHF.

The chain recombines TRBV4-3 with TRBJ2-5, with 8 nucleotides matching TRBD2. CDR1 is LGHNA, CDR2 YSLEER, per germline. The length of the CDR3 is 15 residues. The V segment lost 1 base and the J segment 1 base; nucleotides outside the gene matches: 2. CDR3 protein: CASSQAGGLQETQYF. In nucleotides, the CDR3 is TGCGCCAGCAGCCAAGCGGGGGGGCTCCAAGAGACCCAGTACTTC.

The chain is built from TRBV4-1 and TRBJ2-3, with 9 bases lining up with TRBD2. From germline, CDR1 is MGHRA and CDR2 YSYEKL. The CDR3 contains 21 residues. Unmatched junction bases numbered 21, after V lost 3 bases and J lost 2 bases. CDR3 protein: CASSQMGRLAAEPNLTDTQYF. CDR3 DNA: TGCGCCAGCAGCCAGATGGGTCGACTAGCGGCCGAACCGAATCTCACAGATACGCAGTATTTT.

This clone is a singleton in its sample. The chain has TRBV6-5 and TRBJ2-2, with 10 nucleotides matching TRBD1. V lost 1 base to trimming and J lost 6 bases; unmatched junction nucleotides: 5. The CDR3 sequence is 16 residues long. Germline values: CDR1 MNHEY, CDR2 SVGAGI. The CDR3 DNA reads TGTGCCAGCAGTTACTGGGGACAGGGGTTTTCCGGGGAGCTGTTTTTT. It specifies CASSYWGQGFSGELFF.

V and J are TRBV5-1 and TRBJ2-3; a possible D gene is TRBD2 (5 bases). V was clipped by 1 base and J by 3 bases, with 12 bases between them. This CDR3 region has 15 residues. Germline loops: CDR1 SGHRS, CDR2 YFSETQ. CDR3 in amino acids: CASSLPGEPTDTQYF. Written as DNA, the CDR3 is TGCGCCAGCAGCTTGCCCGGGGAACCAACAGATACGCAGTATTTT.

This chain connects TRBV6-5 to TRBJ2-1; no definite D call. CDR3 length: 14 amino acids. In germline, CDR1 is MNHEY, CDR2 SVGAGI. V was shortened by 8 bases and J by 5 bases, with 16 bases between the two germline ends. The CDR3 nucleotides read TGTGCCAGCCGGAGATCTGGCGGTAACAATGAGCAGTTCTTC. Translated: CASRRSGGNNEQFF.

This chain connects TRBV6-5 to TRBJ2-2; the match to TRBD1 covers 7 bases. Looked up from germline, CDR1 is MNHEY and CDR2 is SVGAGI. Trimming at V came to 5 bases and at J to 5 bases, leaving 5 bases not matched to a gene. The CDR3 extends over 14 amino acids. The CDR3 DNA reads TGTGCCAGCAGTAACCCACAGGGGACCGGGGAGCTGTTTTTT. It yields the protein CASSNPQGTGELFF.

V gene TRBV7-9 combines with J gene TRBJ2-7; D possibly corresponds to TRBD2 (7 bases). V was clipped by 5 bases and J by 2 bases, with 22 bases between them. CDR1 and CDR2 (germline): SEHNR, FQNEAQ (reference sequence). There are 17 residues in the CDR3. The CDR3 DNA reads TGTGCCAGCAGCCCGACCAAGGGGGGAGCGGGACCCTACGAGCAGTACTTC. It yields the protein CASSPTKGGAGPYEQYF. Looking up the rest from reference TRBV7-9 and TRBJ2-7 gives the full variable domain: DTGVSQNPRHKITKRGQNVTFRCDPISEHNRLYWYRQTLGQGPEFLTYFQNEAQLEKSRLLSDRFSAERPKGSFSTLEIQRTEQGDSAMYLCASSPTKGGAGPYEQYFGPGTRLTVT.

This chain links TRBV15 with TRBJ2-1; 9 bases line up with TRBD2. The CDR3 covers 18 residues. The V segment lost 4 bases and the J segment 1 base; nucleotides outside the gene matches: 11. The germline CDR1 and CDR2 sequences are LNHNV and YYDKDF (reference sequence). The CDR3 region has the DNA TGTGCCACCAGCAAAAGCATGAGACTAGCGGATTCCTACAATGAGCAGTTCTTC. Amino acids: CATSKSMRLADSYNEQFF.

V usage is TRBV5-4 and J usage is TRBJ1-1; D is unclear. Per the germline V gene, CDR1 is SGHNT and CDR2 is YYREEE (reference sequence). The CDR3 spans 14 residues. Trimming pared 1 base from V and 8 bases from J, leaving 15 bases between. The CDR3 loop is CASSLYYSEKEAFF. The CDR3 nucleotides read TGTGCCAGCAGCTTGTACTATTCCGAGAAAGAAGCTTTCTTT.

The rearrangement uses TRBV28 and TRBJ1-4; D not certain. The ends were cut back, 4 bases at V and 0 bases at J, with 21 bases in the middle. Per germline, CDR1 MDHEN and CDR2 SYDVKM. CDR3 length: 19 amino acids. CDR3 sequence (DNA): TGTGCCAGCAGTTCCCGGCCAGTCTCCTCTAGTGCAACTAATGAAAAACTGTTTTTT. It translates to CASSSRPVSSSATNEKLFF.

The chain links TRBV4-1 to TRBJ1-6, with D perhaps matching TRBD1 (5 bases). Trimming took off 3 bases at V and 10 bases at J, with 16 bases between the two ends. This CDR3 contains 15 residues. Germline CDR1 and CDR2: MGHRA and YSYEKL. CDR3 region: CASSHPLGRESPLHF. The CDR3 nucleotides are TGCGCCAGCAGCCACCCTCTGGGCAGGGAATCACCCCTCCACTTT.

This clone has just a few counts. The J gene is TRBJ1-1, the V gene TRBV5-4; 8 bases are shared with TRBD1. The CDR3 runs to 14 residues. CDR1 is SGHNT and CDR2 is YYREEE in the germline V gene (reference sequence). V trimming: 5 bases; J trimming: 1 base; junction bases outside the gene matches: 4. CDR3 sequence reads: CASRDDRGNTEAFF. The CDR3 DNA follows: TGTGCCAGCAGGGATGACAGGGGGAACACTGAAGCTTTCTTT.

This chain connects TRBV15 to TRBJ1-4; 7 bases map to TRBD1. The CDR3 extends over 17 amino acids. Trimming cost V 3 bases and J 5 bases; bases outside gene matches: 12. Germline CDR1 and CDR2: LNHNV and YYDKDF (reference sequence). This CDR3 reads CATSSKTGSGGNEKLFF. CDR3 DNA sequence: TGTGCCACCAGCAGTAAGACAGGGAGCGGAGGAAATGAAAAACTGTTTTTT.

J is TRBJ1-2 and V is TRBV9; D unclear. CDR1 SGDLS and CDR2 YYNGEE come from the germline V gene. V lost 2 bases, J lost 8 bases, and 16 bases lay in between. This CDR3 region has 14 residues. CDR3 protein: CASSVLPLGEGYTF. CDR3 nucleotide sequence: TGTGCCAGCAGCGTTCTTCCCCTCGGAGAAGGCTACACCTTC.

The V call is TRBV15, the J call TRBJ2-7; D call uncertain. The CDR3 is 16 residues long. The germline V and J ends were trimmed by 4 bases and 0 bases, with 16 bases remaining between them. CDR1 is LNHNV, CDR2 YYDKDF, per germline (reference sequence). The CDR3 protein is CATSITFRASSYEQYF. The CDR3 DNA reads TGTGCCACCAGCATAACTTTCCGCGCTAGCTCCTACGAGCAGTACTTC.

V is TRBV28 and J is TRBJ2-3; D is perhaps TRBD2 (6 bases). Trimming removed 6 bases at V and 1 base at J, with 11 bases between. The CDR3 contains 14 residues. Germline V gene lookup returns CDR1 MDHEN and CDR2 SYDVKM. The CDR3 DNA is TGTGCCAGCAGACGCGGGATCGGCACAGATACGCAGTATTTT. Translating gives CASRRGIGTDTQYF.

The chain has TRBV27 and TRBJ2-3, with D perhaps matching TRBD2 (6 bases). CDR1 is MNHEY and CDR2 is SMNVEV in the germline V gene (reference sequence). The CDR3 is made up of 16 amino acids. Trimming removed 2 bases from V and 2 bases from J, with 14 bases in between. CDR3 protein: CASSLRAGRFTDTQYF. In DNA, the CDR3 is TGTGCCAGCAGTTTAAGGGCGGGGAGGTTCACAGATACGCAGTATTTT.

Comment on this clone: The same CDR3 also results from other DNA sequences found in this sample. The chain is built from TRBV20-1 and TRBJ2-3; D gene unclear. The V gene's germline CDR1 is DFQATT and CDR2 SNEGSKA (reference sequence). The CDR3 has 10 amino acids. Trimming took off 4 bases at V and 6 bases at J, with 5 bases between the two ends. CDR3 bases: TGCAGTGCTAACGGGGATACGCAGTATTTT. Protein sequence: CSANGDTQYF.